These 18 T cell receptor beta chains came from one sample sequenced in a study of blood T cells in healthy people across ages. With a J-beta primer mix and a sample-barcoded 5' primer, a second PCR ran 7 to 11 cycles. TCRdb ran MiXCR on the 5' RACE reads and lists one entry per CDR3 protein. The profile shows 1.5 million to 2 million distinct CDR3 sequences, under 30% of them singletons. Material for sequencing was blood. The receptors shown here come from a woman aged 25 to 39 in good health.

This clonotype was detected only a few times. The chain recombines TRBV20-1 with TRBJ2-1, with TRBD1 as a possible D gene (5 bases). This CDR3 comprises 15 residues. CDR1 and CDR2 (germline): DFQATT, SNEGSKA (reference sequence). Trimming stripped 5 bases from V and 7 bases from J, with 21 bases between. CDR3 loop: CSAPFRARRGNEQFF. The DNA for the CDR3 is TGCAGTGCTCCTTTTCGGGCCCGAAGGGGAAATGAGCAGTTCTTC.

The chain combines TRBV3-1 with TRBJ2-1; TRBD2 agrees at 7 bases. Germline V gene lookup returns CDR1 LGHDT and CDR2 YNNKEL (reference sequence). The CDR3 length is 16 residues. The V segment lost 6 bases and the J segment 0 bases; nucleotides outside the gene matches: 8. The CDR3 is CASSQNSGYSYNEQFF. For the CDR3, the DNA is TGTGCCAGCAGTCAGAATAGCGGGTACTCCTACAATGAGCAGTTCTTC.

This rearrangement joins TRBV7-2 to TRBJ2-3; D is ambiguous. Germline assignment: CDR1 SGHTA and CDR2 FQGNSA. The CDR3 length is 16 residues. V shed 6 bases and J shed 4 bases, with 20 bases lying between them. For the CDR3, the DNA is TGTGCCAGCAGTCAACACGCGGCCAACGCGGCAGATACGCAGTATTTT. Residues: CASSQHAANAADTQYF.

This chain uses TRBV11-2 with TRBJ1-1; D is undetermined. Germline CDR1 reads SGHAT; CDR2 reads FQNNGV. Deletions cut 2 bases from V and 3 bases from J, with 13 bases between. This CDR3 contains 15 residues. CDR3 amino acids: CASSLRLWWDTEAFF. In DNA form, the CDR3 reads TGTGCCAGCAGCTTAAGGCTTTGGTGGGACACTGAAGCTTTCTTT.

Comments on this clonotype: This may be a read error, as it is one base from a much larger clone. The chain uses TRBV9 and TRBJ2-5; D is possibly TRBD2 (5 bases). There are 14 residues in the CDR3. The germline gives CDR1 SGDLS, CDR2 YYNGEE. The CDR3 region is CASSVSPGREIQYF. CDR3 nucleotide sequence: TGTGCCAGCAGCGTCTCCCCGGGAAGGGAGATCCAGTACTTC.

The chain is built from TRBV14 and TRBJ2-1; TRBD2 might be the D (6 bases). CDR1 is SGHDN, CDR2 FVKESK, per germline. This CDR3 spans 15 amino acids. Deletions cut 1 base from V and 3 bases from J, with 10 bases between. The CDR3 loop reads CASSQAVTSYNEQFF. The CDR3 coding sequence is TGTGCCAGCAGCCAAGCGGTGACTAGCTACAATGAGCAGTTCTTC.

The V call is TRBV7-3, the J call TRBJ2-3, with a possible D match to TRBD2 (5 bases). Looked up from germline, CDR1 is SGHTA and CDR2 is FQGTGA. Deletions cut 6 bases from V and 2 bases from J, with 12 bases between. CDR3 size: 14 residues. CDR3 DNA: TGTGCCAGCAGTCCGGACGGACTCACAGATACGCAGTATTTT. This gives the protein CASSPDGLTDTQYF.

For this clonotype: The final CDR3 position lacks the conserved phenylalanine or tryptophan, pointing to a likely read error. The DNA is left out, because the CDR3 cannot be placed on it with certainty; the CDR3 is given as TCRdb lists it. The rearrangement links TRBV5-5 to TRBJ2-5; TRBD1, the D gene given by the table, was not confirmed from the DNA. Ends included, the CDR3 has 18 residues. CDR1 SGHKS and CDR2 YYEKEE come from the germline V gene (reference sequence). Here the CDR3 reads CASSLELGRGLYGYTFGS.

The V and J genes are TRBV30 and TRBJ1-2, with D perhaps TRBD1 (6 bases). Germline lookup yields CDR1 GTSNPN and CDR2 SVGIG (reference sequence). The CDR3 is 13 residues long. V lost 3 bases to trimming and J lost 7 bases, with 15 bases between them. CDR3 coding DNA: TGTGCCTGGAGGGGGCAGGGGTACGGTGGCTACACCTTC. This sequence encodes CAWRGQGYGGYTF.

This clonotype was seen ten or more times. The chain combines TRBV15 with TRBJ2-7, with 8 bases that match TRBD1. The CDR3 is 14 residues long. The V gene end was trimmed by 5 bases and the J gene end by 4 bases; junction bases not matched to a gene: 7. CDR1 LNHNV and CDR2 YYDKDF come from the germline V gene (reference sequence). CDR3: CATSVRQGKYEQYF. As DNA, the CDR3 is TGTGCCACCAGCGTGAGACAGGGGAAATACGAGCAGTACTTC. Supplemented by reference TRBV15 and TRBJ2-7, the full variable domain reads DAMVIQNPRYQVTQFGKPVTLSCSQTLNHNVMYWYQQKSSQAPKLLFHYYDKDFNNEADTPDNFQSRRPNTSFCFLDIRSPGLGDTAMYLCATSVRQGKYEQYFGPGTRLTVT.

In regard to this clonotype: A single base separates this from a much larger clone, so it may be a read error. The chain links TRBV5-1 to TRBJ2-1; the D gene is possibly TRBD1 (7 bases). Looked up from germline, CDR1 is SGHRS and CDR2 is YFSETQ. The ends were cut back, 3 bases at V and 9 bases at J, with 13 bases in the middle. The CDR3 runs 13 residues. CDR3 nucleotides: TGCGCCAGCAGCTACAGGGGAGGCAGTGAGCAGTTCTTC. It specifies CASSYRGGSEQFF.

This clonotype was observed a few times. V gene TRBV6-6 combines with J gene TRBJ1-4; no firm D call. The V end lost 0 bases, the J end lost 5 bases, and 7 bases lay between the germline ends. The germline V gene has CDR1 MNHNY and CDR2 SVGAGI (reference sequence). The CDR3 contains 14 residues. CDR3 residues: CASSYSNQNEKLFF. CDR3 sequence (DNA): TGTGCCAGCAGTTACTCGAATCAGAATGAAAAACTGTTTTTT.

This clonotype showed up just a few times. The chain combines TRBV20-1 with TRBJ2-7; a weak D match, TRBD2 (6 bases). The V end lost 1 base, the J end lost 1 base, and 20 bases lay between the germline ends. This CDR3 is 17 amino acids long. Germline V gives CDR1 DFQATT, CDR2 SNEGSKA (reference sequence). The chain's CDR3 is CSARGIPDGGMSYEQYF. The CDR3, as DNA: TGCAGTGCTAGAGGGATCCCAGATGGCGGGATGTCCTACGAGCAGTACTTC.

The V call is TRBV20-1, the J call TRBJ1-1; 7 positions agree with TRBD1. Germline CDR1 DFQATT, CDR2 SNEGSKA (reference sequence). This CDR3 region has 15 residues. V shed 5 bases, J shed 4 bases, and the junction held 13 bases outside the gene matches. CDR3 nucleotide sequence: TGCAGTGCTTCGACCTACAGGGGAAGGGGCACTGAAGCTTTCTTT. Translated: CSASTYRGRGTEAFF.

Many counts were recorded for this clonotype. V usage is TRBV12-3 or TRBV12-4 and J usage is TRBJ2-7; 8 nucleotides agree with TRBD1. The CDR3 contains 14 residues. Trimming removed 2 bases from V and 9 bases from J; junction bases left unmatched: 9. CDR3 in amino acids: CASSLQGARVGQYF. The CDR3 DNA is TGTGCCAGCAGTTTACAGGGGGCCAGGGTCGGGCAGTACTTC.

A few counts support this clonotype. The genes are TRBV6-1 and TRBJ1-2; the match to TRBD1 covers 8 bases. This CDR3 has 14 amino acids. Germline V gene lookup returns CDR1 MNHNS and CDR2 SASEGT. J lost 6 bases, V lost 6 bases, and 9 bases had no gene match. The CDR3 reads CASSLRQGSNGYTF. The DNA for the CDR3 is TGTGCCAGCAGCCTTAGACAGGGGTCCAATGGCTACACCTTC.

This clonotype was counted ten times or more. Here the CDR3 reads CSVTTQPSYYNEQFF. CDR3 DNA: TGCAGCGTGACTACGCAACCGAGCTATTACAATGAGCAGTTCTTC. V usage is TRBV29-1 and J usage is TRBJ2-1; D is perhaps TRBD2 (5 bases). The CDR3 extends over 15 amino acids. V lost 6 bases and J 4 bases, leaving 19 bases between the germline ends. Per germline, CDR1 SQVTM and CDR2 ANQGSEA.

This clonotype appeared a few times. V usage is TRBV28 and J usage is TRBJ1-5, with 10 positions matching TRBD1. Germline assignment: CDR1 MDHEN and CDR2 SYDVKM. V shed 6 bases, J shed 5 bases, and the junction held 4 bases outside the gene matches. The CDR3 sequence is 14 residues long. The DNA of the CDR3 is TGTGCCAGCAGGGGGACAGGGGAGGATCAGCCCCAGCATTTT. As protein: CASRGTGEDQPQHF.